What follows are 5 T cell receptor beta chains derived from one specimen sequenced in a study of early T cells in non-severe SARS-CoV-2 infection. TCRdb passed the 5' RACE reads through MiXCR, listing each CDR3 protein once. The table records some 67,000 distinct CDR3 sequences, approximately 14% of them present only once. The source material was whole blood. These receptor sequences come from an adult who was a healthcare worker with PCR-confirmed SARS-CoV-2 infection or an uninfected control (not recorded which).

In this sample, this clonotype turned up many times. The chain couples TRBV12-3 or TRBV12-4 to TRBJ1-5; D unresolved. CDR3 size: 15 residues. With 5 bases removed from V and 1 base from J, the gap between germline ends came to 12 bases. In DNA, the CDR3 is TGTGCCAGCAGTCCCCGGTCGGGCAGCAATCAGCCCCAGCATTTT. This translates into CASSPRSGSNQPQHF.

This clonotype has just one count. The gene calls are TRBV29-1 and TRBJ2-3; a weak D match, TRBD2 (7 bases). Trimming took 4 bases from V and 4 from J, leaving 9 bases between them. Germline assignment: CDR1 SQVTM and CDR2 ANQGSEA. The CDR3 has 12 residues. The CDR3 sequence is CSVGGGADTQYF. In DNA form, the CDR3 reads TGCAGCGTTGGAGGGGGGGCAGATACGCAGTATTTT.

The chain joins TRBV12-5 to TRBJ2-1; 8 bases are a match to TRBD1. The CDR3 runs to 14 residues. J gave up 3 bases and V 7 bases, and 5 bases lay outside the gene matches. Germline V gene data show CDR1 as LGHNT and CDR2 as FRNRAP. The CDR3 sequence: CASEGQANYNEQFF. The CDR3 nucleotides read TGTGCTAGTGAGGGACAGGCGAACTACAATGAGCAGTTCTTC.

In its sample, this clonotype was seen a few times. The CDR3, as DNA: TGTGCCAGCAGCCAAGAGGACAGGGGGCCTGTGGGCTACACCTTC. Amino acids: CASSQEDRGPVGYTF. The genes are TRBV4-2 and TRBJ1-2, with 11 bases aligning to TRBD1. Germline CDR1 and CDR2: LGHNA and YNFKEQ. This CDR3 has 15 amino acids. V dropped 0 bases and J dropped 8; count of bases not matched to a gene: 5.

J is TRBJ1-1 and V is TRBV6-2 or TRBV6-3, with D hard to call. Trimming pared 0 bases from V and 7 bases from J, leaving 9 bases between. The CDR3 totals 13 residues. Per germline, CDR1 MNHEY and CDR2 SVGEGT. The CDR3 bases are TGTGCCAGCAGTTACTCGATGGGCAGTGAAGCTTTCTTT. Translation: CASSYSMGSEAFF.